A selection of T cell receptor beta chains follows, all from one sample in a study of CD8 T cells in ankylosing spondylitis. TCRdb ran MiXCR on the 5' RACE reads and lists one entry per CDR3 protein. The table records some 130,000 distinct CDR3 sequences, 6% to 8.5% of them present only once. The specimen was blood, either unsorted or a sorted T cell fraction (not recorded which). The receptors stem from a female donor with ankylosing spondylitis or in good health (not recorded which). CDR3s include the opening cysteine and the closing phenylalanine or tryptophan. D genes are given only for firm matches. The size field is filled for only some rows; it gives once, few, many or a size class.

V: TRBV20-1; D: NA; size: many; J: TRBJ2-7; DNA: TGCAGTGCTAGAGATATGCGGGGTTACTACGAGCAGTACTTC; CDR3: CSARDMRGYYEQYF
V: TRBV6-2/TRBV6-3; D: NA; size: many; J: TRBJ1-2; DNA: TGTGCCAGCGATACCTCTTCCGGGACGGAATATGGCTACACCTTC; CDR3: CASDTSSGTEYGYTF
V: TRBV28; D: NA; size: many; J: TRBJ2-2; DNA: TGTGCCAGCAGTTTTACGGGACTCGGCGCCGGGGAGCTGTTTTTT; CDR3: CASSFTGLGAGELFF
V: TRBV3-1; D: TRBD2; size: many; J: TRBJ2-1; DNA: TGTGCCAGCAGCCCGGGACTAGCGGGTGTAGGTGAGCAGTTCTTC; CDR3: CASSPGLAGVGEQFF
V: TRBV5-1; D: TRBD1; size: many; J: TRBJ2-5; DNA: TGCGCCAGCAGCTTGGCCATCAACAGGGGTGAGACCCAGTACTTC; CDR3: CASSLAINRGETQYF
V: TRBV15; D: NA; size: few; J: TRBJ2-2; DNA: TGTGCCACCAGCAGAGGGGCAGCGAACACCGGGGAGCTGTTTTTT; CDR3: CATSRGAANTGELFF
V: TRBV7-6; D: NA; size: many; J: TRBJ1-6; DNA: TGTGCCAGCAGCTTAGACCCGAGGGGCGGAAGAAATTCACCCCTCCACTTT; CDR3: CASSLDPRGGRNSPLHF
V: TRBV5-1; D: NA; size: many; J: TRBJ1-2; DNA: TGCGCCAGCAGCTCTGGGGGGGACCCCCCACCCGGTGGCTACACCTTC; CDR3: CASSSGGDPPPGGYTF
V: TRBV20-1; D: TRBD2; size: many; J: TRBJ2-3; DNA: TGCAGTGCTACTAGCGGGGTCAGCACAGATACGCAGTATTTT; CDR3: CSATSGVSTDTQYF
V: TRBV6-1; D: NA; size: many; J: TRBJ2-2; DNA: TGTGCCAGCAGATCTTCGGGACACCCCTTTGCTTCGAACACCGGGGAGCTGTTTTTT; CDR3: CASRSSGHPFASNTGELFF
V: TRBV10-3; D: TRBD1; size: many; J: TRBJ1-1; DNA: TGTGCCATCAGAAGTACCGGGACAGGGGGCTCTGAAGCTTTCTTT; CDR3: CAIRSTGTGGSEAFF
V: TRBV7-2; D: TRBD2; size: many; J: TRBJ2-1; DNA: TGTGCCAGCAGCCCACGGGGGGGGAGCCGAGATGAGCAGTTCTTC; CDR3: CASSPRGGSRDEQFF
V: TRBV4-3; D: NA; size: NA; J: TRBJ2-2; DNA: TGCGCCAGCAGCCAAGTAGTGGCCGGGGCGGGCACCGGGGAGCTGTTTTTT; CDR3: CASSQVVAGAGTGELFF
V: TRBV6-5; D: NA; size: many; J: TRBJ1-2; DNA: TGTGCCAGCAGTTCTACAGGGCATGAGAGCTACACCTTC; CDR3: CASSSTGHESYTF
V: TRBV11-2; D: NA; size: NA; J: TRBJ2-1; DNA: TGTGCCAGCAGCTTAGATCTGCCGAGCAGGGTTGGGGATGAGCAGTTCTTC; CDR3: CASSLDLPSRVGDEQFF
V: TRBV29-1; D: NA; size: NA; J: TRBJ2-2; DNA: TGCAGCGTTGAAGGGCAGGGCGCCGGGGAGCTGTTTTTT; CDR3: CSVEGQGAGELFF